The sample holds a few counts of the clone carrying this T cell receptor beta chain. Its specificity is unknown. These data originate in a study of T cells in localized non-small cell lung cancer. Study-level points and caveats: There were a median roughly 60 of the top 100 tumor clones appearing in adjacent lung. Patients showing higher blood T cell density tended to see longer overall survival. Clonality peaked in uninvolved adjacent lung rather than tumor.

This CDR3 contains 14 residues. Trimming pared 0 bases from V and 5 bases from J, leaving 7 bases between. Looked up from germline, CDR1 is SGHVS and CDR2 is FNYEAQ. Only in-frame clones appear in the TCRdb table, and some are missing; sequencing was by immunoSEQ multiplex PCR. The data hold some 85,000 clones, with 60% to 85% observed a single time. Sequenced here: PBMCs, sampled before any cancer treatment. This chain joins TRBV7-6 and TRBJ2-2; D is ambiguous. The receptor was isolated from a man aged 40 to 70 with stage II squamous cell lung carcinoma. The CDR3 sequence is CASSLAPRTGELFF. CDR3 in DNA: TGTGCCAGCAGCTTAGCTCCCAGGACCGGGGAGCTGTTTTTT.